This entry is about one TCR beta chain. The antigen is not known. The data are from a study of post-analysis software for immune sequencing data. Sequencing libraries made from TCR beta cDNA carried unique molecular identifiers. TCRdb reprocessed the PCR reads via MiXCR and lists one record per CDR3 protein. This sample has around 700,000 distinct CDR3 sequences, with more than 50% found just once. The study's findings and limits: Patients had higher frequencies than controls of five TRBV segments, including TRBV5-6, TRBV5-1 and TRBV20-1. Batch-matched samples strongly co-clustered by F measure.

The CDR3 is 15 amino acids. Germline loops: CDR1 SQVTM, CDR2 ANQGSEA. V lost 4 bases and J 2 bases, leaving 16 bases between the germline ends. This chain joins TRBV29-1 and TRBJ2-3; no definite D call. Sequencing was done on a sample of blood. This receptor was identified in a girl aged 2-10 years with multiple sclerosis. This CDR3 is CSVVSMIGITDTQYF. The CDR3 nucleotides are TGCAGCGTTGTTTCTATGATAGGGATCACAGATACGCAGTATTTT.